The clone carrying this TCR beta chain was recorded many times. The CDR3 consists of 16 residues. J lost 4 bases, V lost 1 base, and 8 bases had no gene match. Germline V gene data show CDR1 as KGHSH and CDR2 as LQKENI. This record comes from a study of read filtering for tumor transcriptome and immune sequencing. Every patient had bone marrow sampled while the disease was active. Molecular barcoded adaptors covering alpha/delta and beta/gamma chains were used on 400 to 450 ng RNA. TCRdb fed the reads into MiXCR, producing one record per CDR3 protein. This sample has 35,000 to 50,000 distinct CDR3 sequences, with about 12% found just once.

Material: a population of CD138-negative cells sorted from bone marrow. This TCR derives from a donor older than 35 with multiple myeloma. The chain has TRBV18 and TRBJ2-5; 8 bases are a match to TRBD2. The CDR3 bases are TGTGCCAGCTCACCACGGAAAAGCGGGGGTGGAGAGACCCAGTACTTC. Translated, it gives CASSPRKSGGGETQYF.